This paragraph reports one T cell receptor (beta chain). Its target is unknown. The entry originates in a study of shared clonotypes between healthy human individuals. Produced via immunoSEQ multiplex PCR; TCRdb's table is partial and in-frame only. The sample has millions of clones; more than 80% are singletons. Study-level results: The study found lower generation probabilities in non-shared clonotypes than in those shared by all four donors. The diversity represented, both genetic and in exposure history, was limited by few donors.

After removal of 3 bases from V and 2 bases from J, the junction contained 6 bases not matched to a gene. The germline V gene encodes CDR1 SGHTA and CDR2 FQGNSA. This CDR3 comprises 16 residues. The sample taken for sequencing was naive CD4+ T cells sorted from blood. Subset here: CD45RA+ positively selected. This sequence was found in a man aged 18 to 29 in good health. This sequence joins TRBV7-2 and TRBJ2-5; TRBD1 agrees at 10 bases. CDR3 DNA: TGTGCCAGCAGCTTGGGGACAGGGGTGAAACAAGAGACCCAGTACTTC. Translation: CASSLGTGVKQETQYF.